This T cell receptor beta chain is drawn from a study of monozygotic twins with cystic fibrosis. The study's findings and limits: Low clonality (median roughly 0.009) suggested a mostly naive repertoire.

V dropped 3 bases and J dropped 2 bases, with 4 bases sitting between them. The CDR3 spans 12 residues. Germline lookup yields CDR1 LNHDA and CDR2 SQIVND (reference sequence). In this sample, this clone turned up once. The antigen is not known. Clones were read by immunoSEQ multiplex PCR, and TCRdb kept only the in-frame ones, dropping some. The profile covers about 15,000 clones, with roughly 98% appearing a single time and around 0.41% taken by the ten largest. The gene calls are TRBV19 and TRBJ1-2; D gene unclear. This TCR came from a girl aged 2 to 10 with cystic fibrosis. Sequenced: blood. The CDR3 bases are TGTGCCAGTAGTATCAGGAACTATGGCTACACCTTC. Amino acids: CASSIRNYGYTF.